This T cell receptor beta chain was sequenced in a study of MAIT cells during Salmonella Paratyphi A infection (dated by TCRdb to about 2017). A note on the overall study: A single dose of 1-5x10^3 CFU of S. Paratyphi A strain NVGH308 was swallowed by adult volunteers aged 18 to 60. Diagnosed volunteers received ciprofloxacin 500 mg twice daily for 14 days starting at diagnosis. Points the paper makes about the study in general: Although the availability of volunteer samples limited sample sizes, the sizes were judged adequate for detecting differences between groups. The space taken up by over-represented MAIT clonotypes dropped significantly from baseline to mid-infection (approximately 0.16 to 0.094), while post-infection showed no significant difference. MAIT TRBV usage was found to be oligoclonal, with TRBV20 and TRBV6 favoured, and appeared to be unchanged by infection. More expansion or contraction among the top five MAIT clonotypes was shown in diagnosed volunteers than in healthy controls (roughly 0.56 versus 0.12), suggesting infection-driven repertoire reshaping.

This clonotype is medium-sized (0.01 to 0.1%) in terms of sample share. It has no known antigen specificity. No quality values exist for individual bases; no much larger clone is one base distant. The library was prepared using 5' RACE. TCRbeta was amplified by two rounds of PCR with Phusion High-Fidelity polymerase, and sample-specific barcodes were added in the primers. TCRbeta libraries were generated by template-switch cDNA synthesis with SMARTScribe reverse transcriptase and a TRBC-specific primer. After barcoding, samples were pooled and then prepared using the NEBNext Ultra DNA Library Prep Kit for Illumina. The libraries were sequenced on an Illumina MiSeq using the MiSeq reagent kit v2, 300 cycles. Turning to the authors' computational methods: Jemultiplexer demultiplexed the reads by barcode, and MiTCR with default parameters aligned the reads. VDJtools filtered out non-functional sequences; clonotypes were defined by amino acid sequence, with frequencies based on assigned sequence reads. The clonal space homeostasis analysis grouped clonotypes by frequency into over-represented (0.05-1), large, medium and small bins. TCRdb reran the public reads through fastp at Q25 and MiXCR, keeping productive beta chains. Every CDR3 protein is listed once, alongside the most common genes and DNA of its rows. The V and J calls reflect TCRdb's pipeline rather than the authors' work. This sample has about 640 distinct CDR3 sequences in its table, and 14% of those were observed once. The ten largest account for over 25% of the sample.

Read against the paper, the sample's time point label means: before S. Paratyphi A challenge (baseline). MAIT cells were defined as Valpha7.2+ CD161+ T cells and identified and sorted by flow cytometry. Circulating MAIT cell TCRbeta repertoires were profiled longitudinally in six volunteers in whom enteric fever developed after controlled oral challenge with live Salmonella Paratyphi A. Each diagnosed volunteer contributed MAIT cell samples at pre-infection, mid-infection and post-infection timepoints. Enteric fever was diagnosed on the basis of Paratyphi A bacteremia and/or persistent fever above 38 degrees C lasting more than 12 hours. Challenged volunteers were diagnosed with infection between day 4 and day 7 after challenge. For RNA extraction, between roughly 4,500 and 11,000 MAIT cells from each sample were sorted straight into RNAqueous-Micro lysis buffer. Lymphoprep gradient centrifugation was used to isolate peripheral blood mononuclear cells from blood samples and leukocyte cones. Sorting was done on either a BD FACSAria Fusion or a BD FACSAria III sorter.

CDR1 and CDR2, per the germline V gene (reference sequence), are DFQATT and SNEGSKA. After removal of 1 base from V and 4 bases from J, the junction retains 5 bases not matched to a gene. Taken from cysteine to phenylalanine, the CDR3 has 14 residues. The retained sequence is limited to the CDR3, 42 bases, with the frame set at the first base. The sample consisted of MAIT cells from PBMCs, taken at the first sampling point of the challenge study. This TCR derives from a person between 18 and 70 years old who was deliberately infected with Salmonella Paratyphi A in a paratyphoid fever challenge study. The chain is assembled from TRBV20-1 and TRBJ2-5, with TRBD2 identical over 8 junction bases. The DNA reads as follows: TGCAGTGCTAGAGCGGGGGGGCAGGGAGAGACCCAGTACTTC. Its amino acids are CSARAGGQGETQYF.